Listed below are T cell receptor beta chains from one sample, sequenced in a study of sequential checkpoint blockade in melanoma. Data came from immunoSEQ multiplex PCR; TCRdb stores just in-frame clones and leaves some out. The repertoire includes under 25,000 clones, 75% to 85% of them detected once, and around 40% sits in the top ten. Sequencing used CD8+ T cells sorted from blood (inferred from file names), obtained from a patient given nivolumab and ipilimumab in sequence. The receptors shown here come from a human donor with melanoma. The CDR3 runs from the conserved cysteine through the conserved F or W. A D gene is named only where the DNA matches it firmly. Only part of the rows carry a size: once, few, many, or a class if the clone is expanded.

cdr3_aa: CASSLGQFGANVLTF
cdr3_nt: TGTGCCAGCAGTTTAGGACAGTTCGGGGCCAACGTCCTGACTTTC
v_call: TRBV28
clone_size: NA
d_call: NA
j_call: TRBJ2-6

cdr3_aa: CASSLDSSGANVLTF
cdr3_nt: TGTGCCAGCAGTCTGGACAGCTCTGGGGCCAACGTCCTGACTTTC
v_call: TRBV6-1
clone_size: few
d_call: NA
j_call: TRBJ2-6

cdr3_aa: CASSLPGTEAFF
cdr3_nt: TGTGCCAGTAGTCTACCAGGGACTGAAGCTTTCTTT
v_call: TRBV19
clone_size: NA
d_call: NA
j_call: TRBJ1-1

cdr3_aa: CASSQNGDRVGEQYF
cdr3_nt: TGTGCCAGCAGCCAGAATGGGGACAGGGTGGGCGAGCAGTACTTC
v_call: TRBV5-4
clone_size: NA
d_call: TRBD1
j_call: TRBJ2-7

cdr3_aa: CASSERGLYEQYF
cdr3_nt: TGTGCCAGCAGTGAGCGGGGGCTCTACGAGCAGTACTTC
v_call: TRBV6-9
clone_size: NA
d_call: TRBD2
j_call: TRBJ2-7

cdr3_aa: CAISEAGTEAFF
cdr3_nt: TGTGCCATCAGTGAGGCAGGCACTGAAGCTTTCTTT
v_call: TRBV10-3
clone_size: NA
d_call: NA
j_call: TRBJ1-1

cdr3_aa: CASRWWESSNYGYTF
cdr3_nt: TGTGCCAGCAGGTGGTGGGAGTCGTCTAACTATGGCTACACCTTC
v_call: TRBV11-2
clone_size: NA
d_call: NA
j_call: TRBJ1-2

cdr3_aa: CASSIFDTGAPGYTF
cdr3_nt: TGTGCCAGTAGTATTTTCGATACAGGGGCGCCTGGCTACACCTTC
v_call: TRBV19
clone_size: NA
d_call: TRBD1
j_call: TRBJ1-2

cdr3_aa: CAWSSLLTGGSYEQYF
cdr3_nt: TGTGCCTGGAGTTCACTCCTTACAGGGGGCTCCTACGAGCAGTACTTC
v_call: TRBV30
clone_size: NA
d_call: TRBD1
j_call: TRBJ2-7

cdr3_aa: CASSRQEAYGYTF
cdr3_nt: TGTGCCAGCAGCCGACAGGAGGCCTATGGCTACACCTTC
v_call: TRBV5-8
clone_size: NA
d_call: NA
j_call: TRBJ1-2

cdr3_aa: CASSVTGSSGNTIYF
cdr3_nt: TGTGCCAGCAGCGTTACAGGCAGCTCTGGAAACACCATATATTTT
v_call: TRBV9
clone_size: NA
d_call: NA
j_call: TRBJ1-3

cdr3_aa: CASSASLWWHEQYF
cdr3_nt: TGTGCCAGCAGTGCTTCGCTTTGGTGGCACGAGCAGTACTTC
v_call: TRBV27
clone_size: NA
d_call: NA
j_call: TRBJ2-7

cdr3_aa: CASSGQSLGDSLNTEAFF
cdr3_nt: TGTGCCAGCAGTGGGCAGAGTTTGGGGGACAGTTTGAACACTGAAGCTTTCTTT
v_call: TRBV2
clone_size: once
d_call: TRBD1
j_call: TRBJ1-1

cdr3_aa: CASSPGRDEQYF
cdr3_nt: TGTGCCAGTAGCCCCGGCAGGGACGAGCAGTACTTC
v_call: TRBV19
clone_size: NA
d_call: NA
j_call: TRBJ2-7

cdr3_aa: CASKLRDRGNQPQHF
cdr3_nt: TGTGCCAGTAAACTTCGGGACAGGGGAAATCAGCCCCAGCATTTT
v_call: TRBV19
clone_size: NA
d_call: TRBD1
j_call: TRBJ1-5

cdr3_aa: CASSLGRTYEQYF
cdr3_nt: TGTGCCAGCAGCTTGGGCAGGACCTACGAGCAGTACTTC
v_call: TRBV5-6
clone_size: medium-sized
d_call: NA
j_call: TRBJ2-7

cdr3_aa: CASSLAYRSEKLFF
cdr3_nt: TGCGCCAGCAGCTTGGCCTACAGGAGTGAAAAACTGTTTTTT
v_call: TRBV5-1
clone_size: NA
d_call: NA
j_call: TRBJ1-4

cdr3_aa: CASSPDRNYGYTF
cdr3_nt: TGTGCCAGCAGTCCGGACAGGAACTATGGCTACACCTTC
v_call: TRBV28
clone_size: NA
d_call: TRBD1
j_call: TRBJ1-2

cdr3_aa: CASSSPGTGSGQPQHF
cdr3_nt: TGTGCCAGCAGTTCCCCCGGGACAGGGAGCGGTCAGCCCCAGCATTTT
v_call: TRBV27
clone_size: NA
d_call: TRBD1
j_call: TRBJ1-5

cdr3_aa: CAISEVLGGSGYTF
cdr3_nt: TGTGCCATCAGTGAGGTTCTAGGGGGCAGTGGCTACACCTTC
v_call: TRBV10-3
clone_size: NA
d_call: TRBD1
j_call: TRBJ1-2

cdr3_aa: CASSAVKGQIEDTEAFF
cdr3_nt: TGTGCCAGCAGCGCGGTGAAGGGGCAAATCGAGGACACTGAAGCTTTCTTT
v_call: TRBV5-6
clone_size: once
d_call: NA
j_call: TRBJ1-1

cdr3_aa: CASSEDTSSYEQYF
cdr3_nt: TGTGCCAGCAGTGAGGACACGAGCTCCTACGAGCAGTACTTC
v_call: TRBV28
clone_size: NA
d_call: NA
j_call: TRBJ2-7

cdr3_aa: CASSDWEAREQYF
cdr3_nt: TGTGCCAGCAGTGACTGGGAGGCACGCGAGCAGTACTTC
v_call: TRBV6-4
clone_size: few
d_call: NA
j_call: TRBJ2-7

cdr3_aa: CATSLVYSGANVLTF
cdr3_nt: TGTGCCACCTCCTTAGTTTACTCTGGGGCCAACGTCCTGACTTTC
v_call: TRBV28
clone_size: NA
d_call: NA
j_call: TRBJ2-6

cdr3_aa: CASSEESGIYQPQHF
cdr3_nt: TGTGCCAGCAGTGAAGAGTCAGGGATCTATCAGCCCCAGCATTTT
v_call: TRBV2
clone_size: once
d_call: NA
j_call: TRBJ1-5

cdr3_aa: CAWSLSSGGPQYEDEQYF
cdr3_nt: TGTGCCTGGAGTCTTTCTTCAGGGGGCCCGCAGTATGAAGACGAGCAGTACTTC
v_call: TRBV30
clone_size: NA
d_call: TRBD1
j_call: TRBJ2-7

cdr3_aa: CASSEYGQEINEKLFF
cdr3_nt: TGTGCCAGCAGTGAATACGGACAGGAGATCAATGAAAAACTGTTTTTT
v_call: TRBV6-1
clone_size: NA
d_call: TRBD1
j_call: TRBJ1-4

cdr3_aa: CASSQDWGSFYGYTF
cdr3_nt: TGCGCCAGCAGCCAAGATTGGGGCAGCTTCTATGGCTACACCTTC
v_call: TRBV4-1
clone_size: NA
d_call: NA
j_call: TRBJ1-2

cdr3_aa: CSVQLGGEQYF
cdr3_nt: TGCAGCGTGCAACTAGGGGGCGAGCAGTACTTC
v_call: TRBV29-1
clone_size: NA
d_call: NA
j_call: TRBJ2-7

cdr3_aa: CASSLMGGRPQHF
cdr3_nt: TGCGCCAGCAGCTTGATGGGGGGTCGCCCCCAGCATTTT
v_call: TRBV5-1
clone_size: NA
d_call: NA
j_call: TRBJ1-5

cdr3_aa: CASSYGSRFYGYTF
cdr3_nt: TGTGCCAGCAGTTACGGGAGCAGGTTCTATGGCTACACCTTC
v_call: TRBV6-5
clone_size: NA
d_call: NA
j_call: TRBJ1-2

cdr3_aa: CASLTASAEAFF
cdr3_nt: TGTGCCAGTCTGACTGCTTCGGCTGAAGCTTTCTTT
v_call: TRBV19
clone_size: NA
d_call: NA
j_call: TRBJ1-1

cdr3_aa: CASSTRGTATNEKLFF
cdr3_nt: TGTGCCAGTAGTACGCGGGGTACTGCAACTAATGAAAAACTGTTTTTT
v_call: TRBV19
clone_size: NA
d_call: NA
j_call: TRBJ1-4

cdr3_aa: CASSDRGPVSNQPQHF
cdr3_nt: TGTGCCAGCTCAGACAGGGGGCCGGTGAGCAATCAGCCCCAGCATTTT
v_call: TRBV18
clone_size: few
d_call: TRBD1
j_call: TRBJ1-5

cdr3_aa: CASSLAGRPHEQYF
cdr3_nt: TGTGCCAGCAGTTTAGCGGGCCGGCCCCACGAGCAGTACTTC
v_call: TRBV28
clone_size: once
d_call: NA
j_call: TRBJ2-7

cdr3_aa: CASSLSMGRDIDGYTF
cdr3_nt: TGTGCCAGCAGCTTATCGATGGGCAGGGATATTGATGGCTACACCTTC
v_call: TRBV13
clone_size: once
d_call: NA
j_call: TRBJ1-2

cdr3_aa: CASSLGQGGYEQYF
cdr3_nt: TGTGCCAGCAGCTTAGGCCAGGGAGGCTACGAGCAGTACTTC
v_call: TRBV7-8
clone_size: NA
d_call: NA
j_call: TRBJ2-7

cdr3_aa: CASRNRGDSGNTIYF
cdr3_nt: TGTGCCAGCAGAAACAGGGGGGACTCTGGAAACACCATATATTTT
v_call: TRBV6-6
clone_size: NA
d_call: TRBD1
j_call: TRBJ1-3

cdr3_aa: CSVLGGTYEQYF
cdr3_nt: TGCAGCGTCCTGGGAGGGACCTACGAGCAGTACTTC
v_call: TRBV29-1
clone_size: few
d_call: TRBD2
j_call: TRBJ2-7

cdr3_aa: CASSFSGFGELFF
cdr3_nt: TGTGCCAGCAGTTTTAGCGGATTCGGGGAGCTGTTTTTT
v_call: TRBV11-1
clone_size: NA
d_call: NA
j_call: TRBJ2-2

cdr3_aa: CAWETGLMTEAFF
cdr3_nt: TGTGCCTGGGAGACAGGGCTAATGACTGAAGCTTTCTTT
v_call: TRBV30
clone_size: NA
d_call: TRBD1
j_call: TRBJ1-1

cdr3_aa: CASSLAGVGTIYGYTF
cdr3_nt: TGTGCCAGCAGCTTAGCGGGGGTCGGGACTATCTATGGCTACACCTTC
v_call: TRBV7-9
clone_size: few
d_call: NA
j_call: TRBJ1-2

cdr3_aa: CASSFDRSFYGYTF
cdr3_nt: TGTGCCAGCAGCTTTGACAGGTCCTTCTATGGCTACACCTTC
v_call: TRBV5-4
clone_size: NA
d_call: NA
j_call: TRBJ1-2

cdr3_aa: CASSLGTGGNGYTF
cdr3_nt: TGTGCCAGCAGCCTCGGGACAGGGGGAAATGGCTACACCTTC
v_call: TRBV5-8
clone_size: few
d_call: TRBD1
j_call: TRBJ1-2

cdr3_aa: CASSPSGTGVTEAFF
cdr3_nt: TGCGCCAGCAGCCCTTCCGGGACAGGGGTCACTGAAGCTTTCTTT
v_call: TRBV4-1
clone_size: NA
d_call: TRBD1
j_call: TRBJ1-1

cdr3_aa: CAISERQEGYTF
cdr3_nt: TGTGCCATCAGTGAGCGGCAGGAAGGCTACACCTTC
v_call: TRBV10-3
clone_size: NA
d_call: NA
j_call: TRBJ1-2

cdr3_aa: CASSPGQENQPQHF
cdr3_nt: TGTGCCAGCAGTCCAGGACAGGAAAATCAGCCCCAGCATTTT
v_call: TRBV6-6
clone_size: few
d_call: TRBD1
j_call: TRBJ1-5

cdr3_aa: CASTKGYQGATEAFF
cdr3_nt: TGTGCCAGCACCAAGGGGTACCAGGGGGCCACTGAAGCTTTCTTT
v_call: TRBV6-5
clone_size: NA
d_call: TRBD1
j_call: TRBJ1-1

cdr3_aa: CASSPLRVGTEAFF
cdr3_nt: TGTGCCAGCAGCCCCCTCCGGGTAGGCACTGAAGCTTTCTTT
v_call: TRBV7-9
clone_size: once
d_call: NA
j_call: TRBJ1-1

cdr3_aa: CASSQEGGGLTYEQYF
cdr3_nt: TGTGCCAGCAGCCAAGAAGGCGGGGGCTTAACCTACGAGCAGTACTTC
v_call: TRBV4-2
clone_size: NA
d_call: NA
j_call: TRBJ2-7

cdr3_aa: CSVPGTSQDEQYF
cdr3_nt: TGCAGCGTCCCCGGGACTAGCCAGGACGAGCAGTACTTC
v_call: TRBV29-1
clone_size: NA
d_call: TRBD2
j_call: TRBJ2-7

cdr3_aa: CATSRDAAVMNTEAFF
cdr3_nt: TGTGCCACCAGCAGAGATGCGGCAGTAATGAACACTGAAGCTTTCTTT
v_call: TRBV15
clone_size: NA
d_call: NA
j_call: TRBJ1-1

cdr3_aa: CASSFYQTASNEKLFF
cdr3_nt: TGTGCCAGCAGCTTCTACCAGACAGCATCTAATGAAAAACTGTTTTTT
v_call: TRBV11-3
clone_size: NA
d_call: NA
j_call: TRBJ1-4

cdr3_aa: CASRISRTGIFYEQYF
cdr3_nt: TGTGCCAGCAGAATTAGCAGGACAGGAATCTTCTACGAGCAGTACTTC
v_call: TRBV5-6
clone_size: NA
d_call: TRBD1
j_call: TRBJ2-7

cdr3_aa: CASMATGQPRHYGYTF
cdr3_nt: TGTGCCAGTATGGCGACAGGGCAACCGAGGCACTATGGCTACACCTTC
v_call: TRBV19
clone_size: NA
d_call: TRBD1
j_call: TRBJ1-2

cdr3_aa: CASSGTGGAGANVLTF
cdr3_nt: TGTGCCAGCAGTGGGACAGGGGGCGCTGGGGCCAACGTCCTGACTTTC
v_call: TRBV6-4
clone_size: NA
d_call: TRBD1
j_call: TRBJ2-6

cdr3_aa: CASKGPWEQYF
cdr3_nt: TGTGCCAGCAAGGGGCCTTGGGAGCAGTACTTC
v_call: TRBV28
clone_size: once
d_call: NA
j_call: TRBJ2-7

cdr3_aa: CSVLWRGGGYTF
cdr3_nt: TGCAGCGTTTTATGGAGGGGGGGAGGCTACACCTTC
v_call: TRBV29-1
clone_size: NA
d_call: NA
j_call: TRBJ1-2